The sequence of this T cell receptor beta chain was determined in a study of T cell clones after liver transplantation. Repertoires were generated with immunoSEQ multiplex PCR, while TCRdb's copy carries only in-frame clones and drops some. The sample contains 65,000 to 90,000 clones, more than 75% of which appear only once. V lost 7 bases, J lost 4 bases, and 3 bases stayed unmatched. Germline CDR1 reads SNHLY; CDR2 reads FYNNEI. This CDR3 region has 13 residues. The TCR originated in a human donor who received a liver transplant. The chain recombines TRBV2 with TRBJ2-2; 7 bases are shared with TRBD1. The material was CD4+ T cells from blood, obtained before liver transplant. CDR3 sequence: CASTRDSTGELFF. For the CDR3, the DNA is TGTGCCAGCACCAGGGACAGCACCGGGGAGCTGTTTTTT.